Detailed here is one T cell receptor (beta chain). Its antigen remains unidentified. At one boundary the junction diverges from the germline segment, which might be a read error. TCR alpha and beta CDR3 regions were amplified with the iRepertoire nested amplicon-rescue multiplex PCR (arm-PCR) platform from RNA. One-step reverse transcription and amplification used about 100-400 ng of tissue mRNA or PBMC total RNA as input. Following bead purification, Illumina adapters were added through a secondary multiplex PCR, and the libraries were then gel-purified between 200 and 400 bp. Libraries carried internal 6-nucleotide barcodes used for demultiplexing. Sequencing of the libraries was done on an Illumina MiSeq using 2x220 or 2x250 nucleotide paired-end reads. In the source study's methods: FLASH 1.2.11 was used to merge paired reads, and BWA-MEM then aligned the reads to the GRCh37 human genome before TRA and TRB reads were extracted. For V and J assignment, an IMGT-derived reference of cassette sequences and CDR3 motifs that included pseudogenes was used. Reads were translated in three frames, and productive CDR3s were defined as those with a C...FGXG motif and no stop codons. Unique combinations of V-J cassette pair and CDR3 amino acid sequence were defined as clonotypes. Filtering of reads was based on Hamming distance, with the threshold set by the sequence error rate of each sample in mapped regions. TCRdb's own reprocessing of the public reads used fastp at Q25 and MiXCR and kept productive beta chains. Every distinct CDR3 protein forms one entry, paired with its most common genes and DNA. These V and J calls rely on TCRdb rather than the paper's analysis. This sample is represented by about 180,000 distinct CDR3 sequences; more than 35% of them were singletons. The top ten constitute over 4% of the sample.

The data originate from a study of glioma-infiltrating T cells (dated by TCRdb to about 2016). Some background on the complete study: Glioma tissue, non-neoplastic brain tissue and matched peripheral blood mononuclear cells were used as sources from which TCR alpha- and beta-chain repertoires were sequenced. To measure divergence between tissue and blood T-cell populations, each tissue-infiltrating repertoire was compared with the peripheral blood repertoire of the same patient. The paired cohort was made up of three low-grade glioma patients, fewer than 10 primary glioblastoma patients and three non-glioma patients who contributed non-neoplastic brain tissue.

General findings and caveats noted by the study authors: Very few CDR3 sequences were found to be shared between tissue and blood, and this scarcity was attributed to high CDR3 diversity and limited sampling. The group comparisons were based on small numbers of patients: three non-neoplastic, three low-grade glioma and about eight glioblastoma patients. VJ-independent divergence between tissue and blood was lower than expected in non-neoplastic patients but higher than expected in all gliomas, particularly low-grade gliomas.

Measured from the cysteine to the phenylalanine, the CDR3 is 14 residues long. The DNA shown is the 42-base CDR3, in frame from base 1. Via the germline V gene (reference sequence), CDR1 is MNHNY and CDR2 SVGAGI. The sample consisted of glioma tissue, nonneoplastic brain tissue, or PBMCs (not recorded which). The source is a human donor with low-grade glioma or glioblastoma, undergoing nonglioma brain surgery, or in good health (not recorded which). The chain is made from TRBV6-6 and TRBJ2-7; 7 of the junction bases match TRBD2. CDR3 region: CARSYSREYHEEYF. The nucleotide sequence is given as TGTGCCAGAAGTTACTCGCGGGAGTACCACGAGGAGTACTTC.